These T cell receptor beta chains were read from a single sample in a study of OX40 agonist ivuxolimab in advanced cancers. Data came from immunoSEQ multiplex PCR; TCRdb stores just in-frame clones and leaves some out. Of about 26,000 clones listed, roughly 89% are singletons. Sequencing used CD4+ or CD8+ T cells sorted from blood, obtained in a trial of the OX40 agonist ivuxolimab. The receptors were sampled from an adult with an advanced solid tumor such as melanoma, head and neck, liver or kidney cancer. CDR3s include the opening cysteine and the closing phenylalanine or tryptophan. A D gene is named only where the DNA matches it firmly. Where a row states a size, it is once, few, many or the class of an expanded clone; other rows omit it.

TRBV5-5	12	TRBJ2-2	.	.	TGTGCCAGCAGTTTTAACACCGGGGAGCTGTTTTTT	CASSFNTGELFF
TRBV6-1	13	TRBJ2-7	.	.	TGTGCCAGCAGTAATGGGGGGCTATACGAGCAGTACTTC	CASSNGGLYEQYF
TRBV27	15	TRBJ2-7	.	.	TGTGCCAGCAGTTTAATCGGAGCCAGCTCCTACGAGCAGTACTTC	CASSLIGASSYEQYF
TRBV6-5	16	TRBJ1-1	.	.	TGTGCCAGCAGTTACCCATCGGGAGGGGGTGGAACTGAAGCTTTCTTT	CASSYPSGGGGTEAFF
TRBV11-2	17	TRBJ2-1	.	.	TGTGCCAGCAGCTTAGAACCGTGGATAATTCGGGACAATGAGCAGTTCTTC	CASSLEPWIIRDNEQFF
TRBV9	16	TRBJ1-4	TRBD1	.	TGTGCCAGCACCCCCACAGGGGAGGATATCGGAGAAAAACTGTTTTTT	CASTPTGEDIGEKLFF
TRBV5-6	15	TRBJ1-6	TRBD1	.	TGTGCCAGCAGCTTAGGACAGGGGGTAGGTTCACCCCTCCACTTT	CASSLGQGVGSPLHF
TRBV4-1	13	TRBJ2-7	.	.	TGCGCCAGCAGCCAAGATGCCGGTTGGGAGCAGTACTTC	CASSQDAGWEQYF
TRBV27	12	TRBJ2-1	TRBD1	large	TGTGCCAGCGGGACAGGACGGGATGAGCAGTTCTTC	CASGTGRDEQFF
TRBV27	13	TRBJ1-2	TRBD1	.	TGTGCCAGCAGTACAACAGGGGTCGGCGGCTACACCTTC	CASSTTGVGGYTF